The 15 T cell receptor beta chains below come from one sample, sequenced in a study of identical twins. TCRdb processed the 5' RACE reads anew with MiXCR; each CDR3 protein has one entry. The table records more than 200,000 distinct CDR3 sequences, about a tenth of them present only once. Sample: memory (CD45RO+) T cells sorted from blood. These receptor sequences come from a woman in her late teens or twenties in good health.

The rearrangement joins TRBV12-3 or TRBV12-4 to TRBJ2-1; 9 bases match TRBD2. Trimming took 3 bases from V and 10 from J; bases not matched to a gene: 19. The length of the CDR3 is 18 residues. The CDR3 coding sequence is TGTGCCAGCAGTTTTCGTCGCCAATCGGGCGGGAGGGTTGGAGAGCAGTTCTTC. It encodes CASSFRRQSGGRVGEQFF.

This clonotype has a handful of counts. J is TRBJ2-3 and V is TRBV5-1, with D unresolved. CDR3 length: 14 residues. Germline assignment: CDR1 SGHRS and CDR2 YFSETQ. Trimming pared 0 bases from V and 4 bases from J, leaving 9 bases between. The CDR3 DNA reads TGCGCCAGCAGCTTGGTTTCGGGTTCAGATACGCAGTATTTT. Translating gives CASSLVSGSDTQYF.

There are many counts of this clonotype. Here the CDR3 DNA reads TGTGCCAGCAGTTTCACCTTTTCCAGCAATCAGCCCCAGCATTTT. Amino acids: CASSFTFSSNQPQHF. J is TRBJ1-5 and V is TRBV12-3 or TRBV12-4; D unresolved. The CDR3 runs to 15 residues. The germline V and J ends were trimmed by 3 bases and 1 base, with 10 bases remaining between them.

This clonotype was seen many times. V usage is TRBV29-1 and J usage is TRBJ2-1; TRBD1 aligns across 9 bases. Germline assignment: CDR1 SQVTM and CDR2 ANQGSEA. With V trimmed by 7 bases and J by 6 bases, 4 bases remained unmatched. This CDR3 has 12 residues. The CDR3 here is CSGKGQGNEQFF. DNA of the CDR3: TGCAGCGGGAAGGGACAGGGCAATGAGCAGTTCTTC.

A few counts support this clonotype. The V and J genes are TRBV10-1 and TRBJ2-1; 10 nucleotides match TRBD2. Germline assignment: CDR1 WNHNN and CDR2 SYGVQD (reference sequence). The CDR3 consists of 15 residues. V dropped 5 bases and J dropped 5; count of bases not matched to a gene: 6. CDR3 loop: CASSRFLAGDNEQFF. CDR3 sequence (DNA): TGCGCCAGCAGTCGCTTCCTAGCGGGGGACAATGAGCAGTTCTTC.

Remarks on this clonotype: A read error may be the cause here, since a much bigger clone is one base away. The CDR3 coding sequence is TGTGCCAGCAGTGAGGGACTGTGCTCCTACAATGAGCAGTTCTTC. Residues: CASSEGLCSYNEQFF. This chain links TRBV2 with TRBJ2-1, with D tentatively TRBD2 (6 bases). This CDR3 is 15 amino acids long. In germline, CDR1 is SNHLY, CDR2 FYNNEI. Trimming stripped 3 bases from V and 0 bases from J, with 9 bases between.

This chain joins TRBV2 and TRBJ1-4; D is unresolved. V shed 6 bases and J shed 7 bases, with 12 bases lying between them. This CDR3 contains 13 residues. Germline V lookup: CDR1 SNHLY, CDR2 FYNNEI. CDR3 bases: TGTGCCAGCAGCCTATACAGCGTTGAAAAACTGTTTTTT. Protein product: CASSLYSVEKLFF. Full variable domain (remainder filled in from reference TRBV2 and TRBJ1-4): EPEVTQTPSHQVTQMGQEVILRCVPISNHLYFYWYRQILGQKVEFLVSFYNNEISEKSEIFDDQFSVERPDGSNFTLKIRSTKLEDSAMYFCASSLYSVEKLFFGSGTQLSVL.

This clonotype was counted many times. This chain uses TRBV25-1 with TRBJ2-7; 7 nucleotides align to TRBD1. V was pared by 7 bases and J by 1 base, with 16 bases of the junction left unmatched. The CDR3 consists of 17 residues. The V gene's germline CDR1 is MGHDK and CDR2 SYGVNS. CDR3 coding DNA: TGTGCCAGCACAAAGACAGGGAATCGGTTTCGATCCTACGAGCAGTACTTC. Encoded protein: CASTKTGNRFRSYEQYF.

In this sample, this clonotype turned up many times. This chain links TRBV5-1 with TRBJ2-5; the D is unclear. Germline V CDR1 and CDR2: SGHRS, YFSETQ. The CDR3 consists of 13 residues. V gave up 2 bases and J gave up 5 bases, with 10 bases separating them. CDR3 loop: CASSFWGAETQYF. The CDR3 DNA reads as TGCGCCAGCAGCTTCTGGGGTGCGGAGACCCAGTACTTC.

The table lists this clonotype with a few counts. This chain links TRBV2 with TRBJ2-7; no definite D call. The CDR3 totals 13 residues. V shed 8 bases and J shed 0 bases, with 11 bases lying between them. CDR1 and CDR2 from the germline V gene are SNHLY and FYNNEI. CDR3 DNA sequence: TGTGCCAGCGAAGAAAGAGACTCCTACGAGCAGTACTTC. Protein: CASEERDSYEQYF.

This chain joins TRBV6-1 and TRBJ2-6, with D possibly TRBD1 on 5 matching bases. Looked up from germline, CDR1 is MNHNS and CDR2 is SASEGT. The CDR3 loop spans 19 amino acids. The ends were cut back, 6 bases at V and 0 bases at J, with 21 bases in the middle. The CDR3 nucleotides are TGTGCCAGCAGAATCTGGATGACAGATTATGGCTCTGGGGCCAACGTCCTGACTTTC. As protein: CASRIWMTDYGSGANVLTF.

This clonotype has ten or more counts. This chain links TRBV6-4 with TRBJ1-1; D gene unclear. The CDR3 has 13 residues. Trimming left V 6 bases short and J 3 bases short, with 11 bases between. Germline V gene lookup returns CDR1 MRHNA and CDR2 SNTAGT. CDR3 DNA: TGTGCCAGCAGCCCGCAGGCGGACACTGAAGCTTTCTTT. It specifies CASSPQADTEAFF.

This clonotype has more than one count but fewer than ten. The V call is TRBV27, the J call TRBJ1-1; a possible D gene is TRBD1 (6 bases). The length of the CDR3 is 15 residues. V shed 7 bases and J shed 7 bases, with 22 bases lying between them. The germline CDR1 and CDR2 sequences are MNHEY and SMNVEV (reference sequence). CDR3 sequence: CASTAVAGARVEAFF. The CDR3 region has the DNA TGTGCCAGCACCGCCGTCGCAGGGGCTAGGGTTGAAGCTTTCTTT.

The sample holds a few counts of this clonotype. The CDR3, as DNA: TGTGCCAGCAGCACTCGTCGTCGACTAGCGGAATACGAGCAGTACTTC. It codes for CASSTRRRLAEYEQYF. The rearrangement joins TRBV5-6 to TRBJ2-7, with 9 bases aligning to TRBD2. J lost 4 bases, V lost 4 bases, and 12 bases had no gene match. This CDR3 has 16 residues. CDR1 is SGHDT, CDR2 YYEEEE, per germline.

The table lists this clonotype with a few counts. Here the CDR3 DNA reads TGTGCCAGCAGTTCCGTTGCGGGAGTTACCACAGATACGCAGTATTTT. It specifies CASSSVAGVTTDTQYF. The gene calls are TRBV6-5 and TRBJ2-3, with TRBD2 matching 7 bases. Germline V gene lookup returns CDR1 MNHEY and CDR2 SVGAGI. The CDR3 has 16 amino acids. J gave up 2 bases and V 4 bases, and 9 bases lay outside the gene matches.